This T cell receptor beta chain was obtained from a study of blood T cells in healthy people across ages. To note about this clonotype: The junction differs from germline at one of its ends, possibly a read error.

It was with a sample-barcoded 5' primer and a J-beta primer mix that a second PCR of about 6 to 12 cycles was run. TCRdb recomputed calls from the 5' RACE reads with MiXCR, one row per CDR3 protein. The sample carries fewer than 800,000 distinct CDR3 sequences, 32% recorded once. Germline CDR1 is SGHAT and CDR2 is FQNNGV. The CDR3 loop spans 18 amino acids. The chain has TRBV11-2 and TRBJ2-1; TRBD2 agrees at 14 bases. This TCR came from a woman of 80 years or more in good health. Material: blood. The DNA of the CDR3 is TGTGCCTGCAGCTTAACGACTAGCGGGGGGGCCTTTTACAATGAGCAGTTCTTC. Translation gives CACSLTTSGGAFYNEQFF.